Below, 8 T cell receptor beta chains from the same sample are listed, as sequenced in a study of memory CD4+ T cells and cytomegalovirus serostatus. Generated by immunoSEQ multiplex PCR, the TCRdb table keeps only in-frame clones and is missing some. Found here are 40,000 to 55,000 clones, over 65% of them singletons; the top ten hold 1.5% to 2%. Single viable CD3+CD4+CD8-CD45RO+ cells were sorted as the memory CD4+ T cells. Material for sequencing was memory CD4+ T cells from blood. These TCRs come from an adult in good health and CMV-seronegative.

This chain uses TRBV28 with TRBJ1-5; D is unclear. With 3 bases removed from V and 7 bases from J, the gap between germline ends came to 13 bases. CDR1 is MDHEN and CDR2 is SYDVKM in the germline V gene. This CDR3 comprises 14 residues. CDR3 DNA: TGTGCCAGCAGTTTTCAGCTACCGGGACAGCCCCAGCATTTT. Translating it yields CASSFQLPGQPQHF.

J is TRBJ2-7 and V is TRBV4-1, with TRBD1 matching 7 bases. Germline loops: CDR1 MGHRA, CDR2 YSYEKL. The CDR3 is 14 residues long. The V gene end was trimmed by 2 bases and the J gene end by 7 bases; junction bases not matched to a gene: 8. The CDR3 DNA sequence: TGCGCCAGCAGCCAAAACAACAGGGGTAAGGAGCAGTACTTC. It specifies CASSQNNRGKEQYF.

This sequence joins TRBV6-6 and TRBJ1-5; D unclear. The germline V gene has CDR1 MNHNY and CDR2 SVGAGI (reference sequence). V was shortened by 6 bases and J by 0 bases, with 12 bases between the two germline ends. This CDR3 has 15 residues. The CDR3 is CASSPRLGSNQPQHF. The CDR3 DNA sequence: TGTGCCAGCAGCCCTAGGTTGGGTAGCAATCAGCCCCAGCATTTT.

V usage is TRBV5-1 and J usage is TRBJ1-1, with D hard to call. Looked up from germline, CDR1 is SGHRS and CDR2 is YFSETQ. Trimming took 4 bases from V and 0 from J, leaving 10 bases between them. The length of the CDR3 is 14 residues. CDR3 nucleotides: TGCGCCAGCAGCCCAGGCTCCATGAACACTGAAGCTTTCTTT. Translation: CASSPGSMNTEAFF.

The chain joins TRBV7-2 to TRBJ2-7; 8 bases line up with TRBD2. The CDR3 has 16 residues. The germline gives CDR1 SGHTA, CDR2 FQGNSA. J gave up 0 bases and V 4 bases, and 8 bases lay outside the gene matches. CDR3 amino acids: CASSSNRGGSSYEQYF. The CDR3 region has the DNA TGTGCCAGCAGCTCCAATCGGGGGGGCAGCTCCTACGAGCAGTACTTC. Variable domain in full (rest from reference TRBV7-2 and TRBJ2-7): GAGVSQSPSNKVTEKGKDVELRCDPISGHTALYWYRQSLGQGLEFLIYFQGNSAPDKSGLPSDRFSAERTGGSVSTLTIQRTQQEDSAVYLCASSSNRGGSSYEQYFGPGTRLTVT.

The table lists this clone with a few counts. The sample contains more than one DNA sequence encoding this CDR3. This sequence joins TRBV25-1 and TRBJ1-1, with unresolved D. This CDR3 is 12 amino acids long. Trimming took 0 bases from V and 2 from J, leaving 1 base between them. Germline V gene sequence: CDR1 MGHDK, CDR2 SYGVNS. The CDR3 DNA reads as TGTGCCAGCAGTGAATACAACACTGAAGCTTTCTTT. Its translation is CASSEYNTEAFF.

This chain connects TRBV2 to TRBJ2-7, with 7 bases lining up with TRBD2. Germline V gene lookup returns CDR1 SNHLY and CDR2 FYNNEI. After removal of 2 bases from V and 0 bases from J, the junction contained 4 bases not matched to a gene. CDR3 length equals 15 residues. This chain's CDR3 is CASSEIGRGSYEQYF. CDR3 in DNA: TGTGCCAGCAGTGAAATTGGGAGGGGCTCCTACGAGCAGTACTTC.

The rearrangement links TRBV2 to TRBJ2-2, with a possible D match to TRBD1 (5 bases). Between the trimmed V and J ends, which lost 6 bases and 7 bases, there was a span of 12 bases. The CDR3 is made up of 13 amino acids. CDR1 and CDR2 from the germline V gene are SNHLY and FYNNEI. CDR3 nucleotide sequence: TGTGCCAGCAGGACCCGTACAGGCGGGGAGCTGTTTTTT. Translation: CASRTRTGGELFF.